Presented here are 24 T cell receptor beta chains from one specimen sequenced in a study of blood T cell repertoires in COVID-19. This table comes from immunoSEQ multiplex PCR, and its TCRdb copy is limited to in-frame clones, with some not included. The data show 200,000 to 250,000 clones, around 89% seen once. The sample consisted of PBMCs or T cells enriched from blood (not recorded which). These receptors were obtained from a woman between 18 and 29 years old in a cohort exposed to, infected with or recovered from COVID-19 (not recorded which).

The chain links TRBV28 to TRBJ1-5; 7 nucleotides line up with TRBD1. CDR3 length: 13 amino acids. Trimming cost V 2 bases and J 5 bases; bases outside gene matches: 0. CDR1 and CDR2 from the germline V gene are MDHEN and SYDVKM. The CDR3 nucleotides are TGTGCCAGCAGTTTAACAGGGGATCAGCCCCAGCATTTT. It encodes CASSLTGDQPQHF. The variable domain in full, completed from reference TRBV28 and TRBJ1-5, reads DVKVTQSSRYLVKRTGEKVFLECVQDMDHENMFWYRQDPGLGLRLIYFSYDVKMKEKGDIPEGYSVSREKKERFSLILESASTNQTSMYLCASSLTGDQPQHFGDGTRLSIL.

The V gene is TRBV18, the J gene TRBJ1-2; D remains ambiguous. Deletions cut 6 bases from V and 0 bases from J, with 5 bases between. Looked up from germline, CDR1 is KGHSH and CDR2 is LQKENI. CDR3 size: 12 residues. CDR3 in DNA: TGTGCCAGCTCGAGAGCTAACTATGGCTACACCTTC. It translates to CASSRANYGYTF.

The chain joins TRBV10-3 to TRBJ2-3; TRBD1 matches at 7 bases. The CDR3 covers 17 residues. CDR1 and CDR2 (germline): ENHRY, SYGVKD. Trimming removed 3 bases from V and 3 bases from J; junction bases left unmatched: 12. The CDR3 protein is CAISDPGTARWTDTQYF. CDR3 coding DNA: TGTGCCATCAGTGACCCAGGGACAGCCAGGTGGACAGATACGCAGTATTTT.

The gene calls are TRBV7-3 and TRBJ2-1; D perhaps matches TRBD2 (5 bases). There are 16 residues in the CDR3. CDR1 and CDR2 (germline): SGHTA, FQGTGA. The germline V and J ends were trimmed by 2 bases and 3 bases, with 14 bases remaining between them. In DNA, the CDR3 is TGTGCCAGCAGCTTACCCGGTGGGAGTGGCTACAATGAGCAGTTCTTC. Translated, it gives CASSLPGGSGYNEQFF.

This clone was detected only once. The chain couples TRBV6-1 to TRBJ1-5, with unresolved D. CDR3 size: 15 residues. CDR1 and CDR2 from the germline V gene are MNHNS and SASEGT. V was shortened by 1 base and J by 6 bases, with 13 bases between the two germline ends. CDR3 nucleotides: TGTGCCAGCAGTGAAGGCGCTACTGAGGGTCAGCCCCAGCATTTT. Protein sequence: CASSEGATEGQPQHF.

The J gene is TRBJ2-7, the V gene TRBV27; 12 nucleotides agree with TRBD2. This CDR3 contains 16 residues. Germline V gene lookup returns CDR1 MNHEY and CDR2 SMNVEV (reference sequence). Trimming removed 5 bases from V and 2 bases from J; junction bases left unmatched: 7. The CDR3 region has the DNA TGTGCCAGCAGTACTCGGACTAGCGGGGCGCCCTACGAGCAGTACTTC. This codes for CASSTRTSGAPYEQYF.

The rearrangement uses TRBV7-2 and TRBJ2-7, with 11 bases identical to TRBD2. The CDR3 consists of 17 residues. Germline CDR1 and CDR2: SGHTA and FQGNSA. The V segment lost 4 bases and the J segment 5 bases; nucleotides outside the gene matches: 13. The CDR3 spells CASSSSLAGALGDEQYF. CDR3 bases: TGTGCCAGCAGCTCATCACTAGCGGGGGCCCTAGGGGACGAGCAGTACTTC.

This chain uses TRBV19 with TRBJ1-2; the D is unclear. Germline-derived CDR1 and CDR2 are LNHDA and SQIVND (reference sequence). Trimming removed 5 bases at V and 0 bases at J, with 13 bases between. This CDR3 comprises 15 residues. In DNA, the CDR3 is TGTGCCAGTAGTCCCCGCGGGCCACCTAACTATGGCTACACCTTC. Translating gives CASSPRGPPNYGYTF.

The V gene is TRBV10-3, the J gene TRBJ2-1; TRBD2 agrees at 8 bases. V shed 8 bases, J shed 9 bases, and the junction held 18 bases outside the gene matches. Germline V gene sequence: CDR1 ENHRY, CDR2 SYGVKD. There are 16 residues in the CDR3. CDR3 region: CAIGAGLVGGRFEQFF. CDR3 DNA: TGTGCCATCGGGGCAGGCCTTGTGGGCGGGAGGTTTGAGCAGTTCTTC.

This clone was seen a single time. The chain links TRBV5-4 to TRBJ2-7; 7 bases are shared with TRBD2. CDR3 size: 14 residues. Germline trimming cut 0 bases from V and 8 bases from J; bases unmatched to any gene: 8. From germline, CDR1 is SGHNT and CDR2 YYREEE (reference sequence). CDR3 coding DNA: TGTGCCAGCAGCTTGGAGGGCAGGGAGGGGCAGCAGTACTTC. It is translated as CASSLEGREGQQYF.

This clone is a singleton in its sample. The chain couples TRBV30 to TRBJ2-7; 8 bases are a match to TRBD2. Germline assignment: CDR1 GTSNPN and CDR2 SVGIG (reference sequence). CDR3 size: 14 residues. Losses at the gene ends were 5 bases for V and 2 bases for J; bases not matched to a gene: 8. The CDR3 region has the DNA TGTGCCTGGGAAAGGACTAGCCGCGCCTACGAGCAGTACTTC. This encodes CAWERTSRAYEQYF.

The chain links TRBV4-1 to TRBJ1-3; the match to TRBD1 covers 9 bases. Per the germline V gene, CDR1 is MGHRA and CDR2 is YSYEKL. This CDR3 is built from 14 residues. Unmatched junction bases numbered 7, after V lost 5 bases and J lost 8 bases. CDR3 residues: CASSKRDRDDTIYF. CDR3 bases: TGCGCCAGCAGCAAACGGGACAGGGATGACACCATATATTTT.

This clone was counted a few times. This chain joins TRBV14 and TRBJ1-4; no definite D call. The germline V gene encodes CDR1 SGHDN and CDR2 FVKESK. Trimming cost V 0 bases and J 2 bases, with 13 bases left between them. This CDR3 is built from 17 residues. This CDR3 reads CASSQDIPGSTNEKLFF. In nucleotides, the CDR3 is TGTGCCAGCAGCCAAGATATCCCCGGGAGTACTAATGAAAAACTGTTTTTT.

This clone has a handful of counts. The chain employs TRBV7-3 and TRBJ2-1, with 10 bases identical to TRBD2. Germline values: CDR1 SGHTA, CDR2 FQGTGA. Trimming cost V 4 bases and J 2 bases; bases outside gene matches: 2. CDR3 length: 15 residues. As DNA, the CDR3 is TGTGCCAGCAGCTACGGACTAGCGGCCTACAATGAGCAGTTCTTC. Residues: CASSYGLAAYNEQFF.

The rearrangement uses TRBV15 and TRBJ2-5; perhaps TRBD1 as D (6 bases). Trimming took off 0 bases at V and 1 base at J, with 12 bases between the two ends. The length of the CDR3 is 16 residues. In germline, CDR1 is LNHNV, CDR2 YYDKDF (reference sequence). The CDR3: CATSREGRGLQETQYF. The CDR3 nucleotides read TGTGCCACCAGCAGAGAGGGCAGGGGCCTCCAAGAGACCCAGTACTTC. Using reference TRBV15 and TRBJ2-5 for the parts outside the CDR3, the full variable domain is DAMVIQNPRYQVTQFGKPVTLSCSQTLNHNVMYWYQQKSSQAPKLLFHYYDKDFNNEADTPDNFQSRRPNTSFCFLDIRSPGLGDTAMYLCATSREGRGLQETQYFGPGTRLLVL.

The chain links TRBV28 to TRBJ1-1; maybe TRBD1 (6 bases). The CDR3 consists of 15 residues. V was trimmed by 6 bases and J by 0 bases, leaving 14 bases between them. CDR1 is MDHEN and CDR2 is SYDVKM in the germline V gene. This chain's CDR3 is CASRRGGFMNTEAFF. CDR3 bases: TGTGCCAGCAGACGTGGGGGCTTCATGAACACTGAAGCTTTCTTT.

This rearrangement joins TRBV6-5 to TRBJ1-1, with no clear D. Trimming left V 10 bases short and J 7 bases short, with 16 bases between. In germline, CDR1 is MNHEY, CDR2 SVGAGI. The CDR3 has 12 amino acids. The CDR3 DNA reads as TGTGCCACACGACGGGGTGCTGATGAAGCTTTCTTT. Its translation is CATRRGADEAFF.

J is TRBJ2-7 and V is TRBV7-8, with TRBD2 matching 8 bases. Losses at the gene ends were 1 base for V and 6 bases for J; bases not matched to a gene: 5. The CDR3 is made up of 14 amino acids. The germline V gene has CDR1 SGHVS and CDR2 FQNEAQ. Here the CDR3 DNA reads TGTGCCAGCAGCTTAGAAGGGACTAGTTTCGAGCAGTACTTC. It is translated as CASSLEGTSFEQYF.

This sequence joins TRBV2 and TRBJ2-1, with 10 positions matching TRBD1. Germline assignment: CDR1 SNHLY and CDR2 FYNNEI. CDR3 length equals 20 residues. J lost 0 bases, V lost 3 bases, and 14 bases had no gene match. The CDR3 DNA follows: TGTGCCAGCAGTGACGCCCCGGGACAGGGGTTTAGAAGCTCCTACAATGAGCAGTTCTTC. This sequence encodes CASSDAPGQGFRSSYNEQFF.

This chain uses TRBV2 with TRBJ2-7, with D unresolved. V lost 5 bases to trimming and J lost 3 bases, with 8 bases between them. The CDR3 covers 12 residues. In germline, CDR1 is SNHLY, CDR2 FYNNEI. In DNA, the CDR3 is TGTGCCAGCAGTCTAGGAGTCTACGAGCAGTACTTC. Encoded protein: CASSLGVYEQYF.

The chain employs TRBV15 and TRBJ2-4, with D possibly matching TRBD1 (5 bases). Trimming pared 0 bases from V and 0 bases from J, leaving 12 bases between. The CDR3 is 17 residues long. Germline CDR1 is LNHNV and CDR2 is YYDKDF (reference sequence). CDR3: CATSRDWQGLAKNIQYF. As DNA, the CDR3 is TGTGCCACCAGCAGAGATTGGCAGGGCTTAGCCAAAAACATTCAGTACTTC. The full variable domain, rest sourced from reference TRBV15 and TRBJ2-4, is DAMVIQNPRYQVTQFGKPVTLSCSQTLNHNVMYWYQQKSSQAPKLLFHYYDKDFNNEADTPDNFQSRRPNTSFCFLDIRSPGLGDTAMYLCATSRDWQGLAKNIQYFGAGTRLSVL.

This sequence joins TRBV4-1 and TRBJ2-3; D is undetermined. V dropped 3 bases and J dropped 1 base, with 8 bases sitting between them. The CDR3 extends over 14 amino acids. Germline-derived CDR1 and CDR2 are MGHRA and YSYEKL. The CDR3 nucleotides are TGCGCCAGCAGCCATAACTTAGGCACAGATACGCAGTATTTT. Translating gives CASSHNLGTDTQYF.

The chain joins TRBV6-1 to TRBJ1-5; TRBD1 aligns across 10 bases. J gave up 0 bases and V 3 bases, and 8 bases lay outside the gene matches. Germline CDR1 reads MNHNS; CDR2 reads SASEGT. This CDR3 region has 18 residues. The CDR3 here is CASSEAGQGIYSNQPQHF. The CDR3 DNA reads as TGTGCCAGCAGTGAGGCGGGACAGGGGATTTATAGCAATCAGCCCCAGCATTTT.

The J gene is TRBJ1-5, the V gene TRBV7-2; 8 bases agree with TRBD1. There are 16 residues in the CDR3. CDR1 and CDR2 (germline): SGHTA, FQGNSA. After removal of 5 bases from V and 8 bases from J, the junction contained 14 bases not matched to a gene. This chain's CDR3 is CASSRRRTGNLEPQHF. The CDR3, as DNA: TGTGCCAGCAGCCGGAGGAGGACAGGGAATTTGGAGCCCCAGCATTTT.